This T cell receptor beta chain was documented in a study of cytomegalovirus exposure and HLA in healthy donors. Overall study context: Ancestry clustering placed roughly four fifths of a few hundred genotyped donors in the Caucasian-associated cluster.

Whole-study results and caveats: A previous analysis found most TCR beta V segments productive roughly 87% or roughly 30% of the time. A later analysis found most CMV-associated TCR beta chains apparently HLA-restricted.

Between the trimmed V and J ends, which lost 3 bases and 1 base, there was a span of 12 bases. This CDR3 spans 15 amino acids. Germline CDR1 LNHDA, CDR2 SQIVND (reference sequence). A remark on this clone: The antigen is unknown.

The PCR employed 60 Vbeta primers together with 13 Jbeta primers. Profiled with immunoSEQ multiplex PCR; TCRdb holds only in-frame clones, not every one. Of 200,000 to 250,000 clones in the sample, about 77% are singletons; the top ten hold approximately 0.49%. The rearrangement uses TRBV19 and TRBJ1-1; no clear D gene. The specimen sequenced was PBMCs. The receptor was isolated from a boy under 18 in good health and CMV-seronegative. The CDR3 is CASSIERIENTEAFF. In nucleotides, the CDR3 is TGTGCCAGTAGTATTGAGAGGATCGAGAACACTGAAGCTTTCTTT. Full variable domain (missing parts from reference TRBV19 and TRBJ1-1): DGGITQSPKYLFRKEGQNVTLSCEQNLNHDAMYWYRQDPGQGLRLIYYSQIVNDFQKGDIAEGYSVSREKKESFPLTVTSAQKNPTAFYLCASSIERIENTEAFFGQGTRLTVV.